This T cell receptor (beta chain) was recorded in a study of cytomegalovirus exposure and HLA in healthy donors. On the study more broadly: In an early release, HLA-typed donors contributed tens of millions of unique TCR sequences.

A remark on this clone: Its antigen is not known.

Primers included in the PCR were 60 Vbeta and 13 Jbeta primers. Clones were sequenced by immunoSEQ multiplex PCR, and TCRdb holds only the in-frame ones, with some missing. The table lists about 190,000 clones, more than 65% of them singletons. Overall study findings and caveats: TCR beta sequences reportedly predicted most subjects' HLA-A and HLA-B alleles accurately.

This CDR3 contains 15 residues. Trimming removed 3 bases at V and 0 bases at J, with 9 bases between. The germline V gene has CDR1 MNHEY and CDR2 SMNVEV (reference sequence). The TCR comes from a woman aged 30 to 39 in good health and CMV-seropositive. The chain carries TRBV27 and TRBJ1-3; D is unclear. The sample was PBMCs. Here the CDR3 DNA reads TGTGCCAGCAGTTTCTCTCGAGACTCTGGAAACACCATATATTTT. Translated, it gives CASSFSRDSGNTIYF.